This T cell receptor (beta chain) was identified during a study of blood T cell repertoires in COVID-19. Study-level information: COVID-19 samples from acute and convalescent phases originated in the United States, Italy and Spain.

Methods used by the authors: How many nucleated cells were present was estimated from reference gene primer amplification. Clones were read by immunoSEQ multiplex PCR, and TCRdb kept only the in-frame ones, dropping some. V and J calls and clone size are as listed in that table; D and trimming were resolved from the DNA. The sample records about 250,000 clones, approximately 86% being singletons. This CDR3 comprises 17 residues. The V and J ends lost 0 bases and 7 bases, in that order; junction bases with no gene match: 11. In germline, CDR1 is SGDLS, CDR2 YYNGEE. This clonotype originated in a man aged 80 or over with acute or convalescent COVID-19. The V and J genes are TRBV9 and TRBJ2-7; 12 positions match TRBD2. The source material was peripheral blood. CDR3 nucleotide sequence: TGTGCCAGCAGCGTAGGAGCCCTAGCGGGAGGGCAGAGGGAGCAGTACTTC. This translates into CASSVGALAGGQREQYF.